This is a list of T cell receptor beta chains from one sample in a study of human T cells and chemical hapten exposure. TCRdb re-analysed the RACE reads in MiXCR, keeping a single row per CDR3 protein. The profile shows some 300,000 distinct CDR3 sequences, approximately 5% of them singletons. Here the sequenced sample was whole blood, taken in connection with sensitization to the hapten diphenylcyclopropenone (DPC). The receptors here all came from a woman aged 18 to 35 with alopecia areata. Some clones in this sample may be carry-over from other donors' samples. The CDR3 runs from the conserved cysteine through the conserved F or W. A D gene is named only where the DNA matches it firmly. Expanded clones get a size class; other rows say once, few or many, or leave the size out.

d_gene	j_gene	v_gene	abundance	CDR3nt	CDR3aa
.	TRBJ2-5	TRBV9	many	TGTGCCAGCAGCGGGGGAGGACAAGAGACCCAGTACTTC	CASSGGGQETQYF
.	TRBJ1-1	TRBV29-1	.	TGCAGCGGCGGGAGGGTCGGAGGCACGAACACTGAAGCTTTCTTT	CSGGRVGGTNTEAFF
.	TRBJ2-3	TRBV4-3	many	TGCGCCAGCAGCCAAGAGCCCGCAGATACGCAGTATTTT	CASSQEPADTQYF
.	TRBJ2-7	TRBV2	many	TGTGCCAGCAGTCCGACTAGACAAGAGTACGAGCAGTACTTC	CASSPTRQEYEQYF
.	TRBJ1-1	TRBV4-3	.	TGCGCCAGCAGCCATAACAGGAACACTGAAGCTTTCTTT	CASSHNRNTEAFF
.	TRBJ1-6	TRBV7-2	many	TGTGCCAGCAGCTTGTATAATTCACCCCTCCACTTT	CASSLYNSPLHF
TRBD2	TRBJ2-3	TRBV29-1	many	TGCAGCGTTGCCGGGACTAGCGGTACGACAGATACGCAGTATTTT	CSVAGTSGTTDTQYF
TRBD1	TRBJ2-7	TRBV9	.	TGTGCCAGCAGCGCGACGGGACAGGGCACCTACGAGCAGTACTTC	CASSATGQGTYEQYF
TRBD1	TRBJ1-2	TRBV7-6	.	TGTGCCAGCAGTTCAGGACAGGGGGCGTTTGGCTACACCTTC	CASSSGQGAFGYTF
TRBD2	TRBJ2-2	TRBV20-1	.	TGCAGTGCTAGAGATTTCCAGCGGGGAAACACCGGGGAGCTGTTTTTT	CSARDFQRGNTGELFF
.	TRBJ2-3	TRBV10-3	few	TGTGCCATCAGTGAGATCAACCGCCGAGCAGATACGCAGTATTTT	CAISEINRRADTQYF
TRBD2	TRBJ2-5	TRBV7-8	.	TGTGCCAGCAGCTTATATTCGGCGGGGGGAAAAGAGACCCAGTACTTC	CASSLYSAGGKETQYF
.	TRBJ1-6	TRBV7-2	few	TGTGCCAGCAGCTTTGATGCTGTTTCACCCCTCCACTTT	CASSFDAVSPLHF